This is a list of T cell receptor beta chains from one sample in a study of PD-1 blockade in classical Hodgkin lymphoma. Here immunoSEQ multiplex PCR was the method, and the copy in TCRdb shows in-frame clones only, minus some. The sample holds 30,000 to 45,000 clones, 85% to 90% seen once. The input for sequencing was peripheral blood mononuclear cells (PBMCs), taken at baseline. The receptors were gathered from a human donor with classical Hodgkin lymphoma. The CDR3 runs from the conserved cysteine through the conserved F or W. D genes are given only for firm matches. Size tells how often a clone was seen (once, few, many) or the class of an expanded clone, and some rows leave it out.

>-|-|TRBV23-1|TRBJ1-1
TGCGCCAGCAGTCACTCGGGTGGGTGCACTGAAGCTTTCTTT
CASSHSGGCTEAFF
>-|-|TRBV6-5|TRBJ2-7
TGTGCCAGCAGTTACGTTCACACGACCCCGTACGAGCAGTACTTC
CASSYVHTTPYEQYF
>-|-|TRBV21-1|TRBJ1-2
TGTGCCAGCAGCTTTGGGGACAGGTTCCACTATGGCTACACCTTC
CASSFGDRFHYGYTF
>-|TRBD1|TRBV19|TRBJ2-5
TGTGCCAGTAGTATAGATAGGGGGACAGGGGGGATGACCCAGTACTTC
CASSIDRGTGGMTQYF
>-|-|TRBV5-1|TRBJ2-6
TGCGCCAGCAGCTTGGGAGGGGCCTCTGGGGCCAACGTCCTGACTTTC
CASSLGGASGANVLTF
>-|-|TRBV7-9|TRBJ2-3
TGTGCCAGCAGCTTAGGCGGGGGTCAGGGACCAGGGGGTACGCAGTATTTT
CASSLGGGQGPGGTQYF
>-|-|TRBV11-3|TRBJ2-3
TGTGCCAGCAGCTTGTCCCGCTCGGATACGCAGTATTTT
CASSLSRSDTQYF
>-|TRBD2|TRBV18|TRBJ2-1
TGTGCCAGCTCACCACCCAGGACTAGCGGGGTCTCCTACAATGAGCAGTTCTTC
CASSPPRTSGVSYNEQFF
>few|-|TRBV7-3|TRBJ1-5
TGTGCCAGCAGCCCCCTCTCCCCGCGGGTTAGGAATCAGCCCCAGCATTTT
CASSPLSPRVRNQPQHF
>-|TRBD2|TRBV25-1|TRBJ2-7
TGTGCCAGCAGCGGGACTAGCGGGAGTAACAACGAGCAGTACTTC
CASSGTSGSNNEQYF
>-|TRBD1|TRBV6-5|TRBJ1-2
TGTGCCAGCAAACAGGGGGGCTATGGCTACACCTTC
CASKQGGYGYTF
>-|TRBD2|TRBV6-6|TRBJ2-1
TGTGCCAGCAGTTATAGAATGAGGGAGGGCAACAATGAGCAGTTCTTC
CASSYRMREGNNEQFF
>-|-|TRBV7-9|TRBJ2-2
TGTGCCAGCAGCTTAGGCTCGGCGAACACCGGGGAGCTGTTTTTT
CASSLGSANTGELFF
>-|-|TRBV30|TRBJ2-3
TGTGCCTGGAGTGTACAGATTAGCACAGATACGCAGTATTTT
CAWSVQISTDTQYF
>once|TRBD2|TRBV9|TRBJ2-1
TGTGCCAGCAGCGTAGGTCCAGCGGGAGGGTACAATGAGCAGTTCTTC
CASSVGPAGGYNEQFF
>-|TRBD2|TRBV9|TRBJ2-1
TGTGCCAGCAGCGCTAGAACTAGCGGGAGAAATAATGAGCAGTTCTTC
CASSARTSGRNNEQFF